The clone carrying this TCR beta chain was counted a single time. Its matching antigen is unknown. The length of the CDR3 is 18 residues. Per germline, CDR1 SGHRS and CDR2 YFSETQ. Trimming took 0 bases from V and 7 from J, leaving 22 bases between them. This sample was included in a study of CD4+ T cells in melanoma. Notes on the study in general: Diverse differentiation states were reported for melanoma neoantigen-specific CD4+ T cells. CD8+ T cell, macrophage and B cell function reportedly correlated with neoantigen-specific CD4+ T cells.

Data came from immunoSEQ multiplex PCR; TCRdb stores just in-frame clones and leaves some out. Altogether more than 20,000 clones are present, approximately 80% being singletons, with the ten largest covering around 3.6%. What was sequenced was cells from a culture (not recorded whether cultured in vitro). The chain carries TRBV5-1 and TRBJ1-4; tentative D call: TRBD1 (6 bases). The receptor was isolated from a human donor with melanoma. The DNA of the CDR3 is TGCGCCAGCAGCTTGGCCGGTGGGCTTGGCAGGGGCCGTGAAAAACTGTTTTTT. It translates to CASSLAGGLGRGREKLFF.